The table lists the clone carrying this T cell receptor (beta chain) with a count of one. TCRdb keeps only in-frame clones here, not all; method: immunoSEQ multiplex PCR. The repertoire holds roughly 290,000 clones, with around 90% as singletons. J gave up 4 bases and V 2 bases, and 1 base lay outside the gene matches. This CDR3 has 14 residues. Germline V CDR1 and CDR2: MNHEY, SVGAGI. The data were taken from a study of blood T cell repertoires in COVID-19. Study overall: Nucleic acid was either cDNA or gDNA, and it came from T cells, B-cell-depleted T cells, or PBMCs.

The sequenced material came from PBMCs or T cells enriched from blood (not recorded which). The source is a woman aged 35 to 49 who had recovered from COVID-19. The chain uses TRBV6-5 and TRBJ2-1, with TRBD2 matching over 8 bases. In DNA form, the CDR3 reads TGTGCCAGCAGTTACGGGACTAGTTACAATGAGCAGTTCTTC. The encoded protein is CASSYGTSYNEQFF.